Listed here is a single T cell receptor beta chain. The antigen remains undetermined. The sample belongs to a study of PD-1 blockade in classical Hodgkin lymphoma. The study's findings and limits: When set against healthy donors, newly diagnosed patients were reported to show lower baseline TCR diversity. Complete responders showed a baseline diversity that resembled the diversity of newly diagnosed patients.

Specified time point: cycle 4 day 1 (C4D1), after around six weeks of nivolumab. There was relapse after autologous stem cell transplantation in every patient, and there was variation in brentuximab vedotin exposure. Assay used: immunoSEQ multiplex PCR; TCRdb lists only in-frame clones, some missing. This sample has approximately 27,000 clones, with over 75% found just once. The CDR3 is made up of 13 amino acids. Germline trimming cut 4 bases from V and 8 bases from J; bases unmatched to any gene: 7. Looked up from germline, CDR1 is LGHNA and CDR2 is YNFKEQ. This clonotype was sampled from a human donor with classical Hodgkin lymphoma. Source: peripheral blood mononuclear cells (PBMCs), taken before the fourth cycle of nivolumab. The chain employs TRBV4-2 and TRBJ1-1; 7 nucleotides line up with TRBD1. The CDR3 spells CASSRSGTAEAFF. CDR3 coding DNA: TGTGCCAGCAGCCGGAGTGGGACAGCCGAAGCTTTCTTT.